Presented here are 9 T cell receptor beta chains from one specimen sequenced in a study of T cells after yellow fever vaccination. TCRdb passed the 5' RACE reads through MiXCR, listing each CDR3 protein once. The sample lists 300,000 to 350,000 distinct CDR3 sequences, 3.5% to 4.5% occurring once. Specimen: PBMCs, collected 15 days after the yellow fever booster vaccination. These TCRs come from a man between 18 and 35 years old who received the YFV17D yellow fever vaccine.

V and J are TRBV7-2 and TRBJ2-7; possible D gene TRBD1, 6 bases. CDR1 SGHTA and CDR2 FQGNSA come from the germline V gene. V lost 1 base and J lost 0, with 7 bases in between. The CDR3 contains 14 residues. The CDR3 spells CASSLEDSSYEQYV. As DNA, the CDR3 is TGTGCCAGCAGCTTAGAGGACAGCTCCTACGAGCAGTACGTC.

There are many counts of this clonotype. The chain combines TRBV6-5 with TRBJ2-2; a weak D match, TRBD2 (6 bases). V gave up 2 bases and J gave up 5 bases, with 18 bases separating them. This CDR3 contains 17 residues. Germline V gene data show CDR1 as MNHEY and CDR2 as SVGAGI. The CDR3 nucleotides are TGTGCCAGCAGTTACGGGGCGGGGAGAGCCTGGACCGGGGAGCTGTTTTTT. This sequence encodes CASSYGAGRAWTGELFF.

This chain connects TRBV7-2 to TRBJ2-1; D may be TRBD1 (6 bases). Germline loops: CDR1 SGHTA, CDR2 FQGNSA. The CDR3 consists of 16 residues. V was cut by 2 bases and J by 0 bases, with 11 bases left in between. DNA of the CDR3: TGTGCCAGCAGCTTACAGGGGTTAAGCTCCTACAATGAGCAGTTCTTC. It is translated as CASSLQGLSSYNEQFF.

This clonotype came up a few times. The chain combines TRBV7-2 with TRBJ2-3; no clear D. Germline V CDR1 and CDR2: SGHTA, FQGNSA. Between the trimmed V and J ends, which lost 1 base and 4 bases, there was a span of 12 bases. This CDR3 comprises 15 residues. CDR3 nucleotides: TGTGCCAGCAGCTTAGTACCCTCCCGCCCAGATACGCAGTATTTT. Its translation is CASSLVPSRPDTQYF.

This clonotype has at least ten counts. The CDR3 DNA sequence: TGCGCCAGCAGCTTGGAGGGGTGGGAGCAGTTCTTC. Protein sequence: CASSLEGWEQFF. This chain links TRBV5-1 with TRBJ2-1; maybe TRBD1 (5 bases). The length of the CDR3 is 12 residues. With 0 bases removed from V and 10 bases from J, the gap between germline ends came to 8 bases. Per germline, CDR1 SGHRS and CDR2 YFSETQ.

This clonotype came up a few times. V usage is TRBV10-3 and J usage is TRBJ2-1; either TRBD1 or TRBD2 may supply D (5 bases each). Germline V CDR1 and CDR2: ENHRY, SYGVKD. This CDR3 has 14 amino acids. Trimming removed 11 bases from V and 6 bases from J, with 20 bases in between. CDR3 sequence (DNA): TGTGCCGCGCTCGAACCGGGGCTTACCAATGAGCAGTTCTTC. This gives the protein CAALEPGLTNEQFF.

At least ten counts were recorded for this clonotype. This chain uses TRBV7-8 with TRBJ2-7; D is ambiguous. This CDR3 has 14 residues. Germline CDR1 reads SGHVS; CDR2 reads FQNEAQ. Trimming cost V 2 bases and J 2 bases, with 10 bases left between them. Written as DNA, the CDR3 is TGTGCCAGCAGCTTAATAGTTGGGGCCTACGAGCAGTACTTC. This gives the protein CASSLIVGAYEQYF. Filled out from reference TRBV7-8 and TRBJ2-7, the complete variable domain reads GAGVSQSPRYKVAKRGQDVALRCDPISGHVSLFWYQQALGQGPEFLTYFQNEAQLDKSGLPSDRFFAERPEGSVSTLKIQRTQQEDSAVYLCASSLIVGAYEQYFGPGTRLTVT.

The chain employs TRBV7-2 and TRBJ1-6, with 8 nucleotides matching TRBD1. CDR1 and CDR2 (germline): SGHTA, FQGNSA. This CDR3 spans 15 amino acids. The V and J ends lost 5 bases and 7 bases, in that order; junction bases with no gene match: 7. The CDR3 sequence is CASSRQGPGNSPLHF. In nucleotides, the CDR3 is TGTGCCAGCAGCCGACAGGGGCCAGGAAATTCACCCCTCCACTTT. Together with reference TRBV7-2 and TRBJ1-6, the CDR3 gives the full variable domain: GAGVSQSPSNKVTEKGKDVELRCDPISGHTALYWYRQSLGQGLEFLIYFQGNSAPDKSGLPSDRFSAERTGGSVSTLTIQRTQQEDSAVYLCASSRQGPGNSPLHFGNGTRLTVT.

In this sample, this clonotype turned up many times. The chain carries TRBV4-1 and TRBJ2-2; tentatively, D is TRBD1 (8 bases). CDR1 is MGHRA and CDR2 is YSYEKL in the germline V gene. V lost 8 bases, J lost 4 bases, and 26 bases lay in between. The CDR3 contains 18 residues. CDR3 coding DNA: TGCGCCAGCCGAGCCACGGGAGGCAGGGGGCCGAGCACCGGGGAGCTGTTTTTT. Protein: CASRATGGRGPSTGELFF.